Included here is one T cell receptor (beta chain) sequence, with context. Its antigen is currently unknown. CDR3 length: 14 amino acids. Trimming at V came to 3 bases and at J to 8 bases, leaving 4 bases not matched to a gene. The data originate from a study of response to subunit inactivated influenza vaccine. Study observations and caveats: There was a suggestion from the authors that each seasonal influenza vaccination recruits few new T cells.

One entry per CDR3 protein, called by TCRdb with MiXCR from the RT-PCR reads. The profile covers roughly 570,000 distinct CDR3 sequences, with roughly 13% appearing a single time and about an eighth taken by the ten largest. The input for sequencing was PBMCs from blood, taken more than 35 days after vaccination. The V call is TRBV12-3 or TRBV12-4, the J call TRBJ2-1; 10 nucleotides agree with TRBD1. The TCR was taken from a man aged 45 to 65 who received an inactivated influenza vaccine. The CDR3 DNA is TGTGCCAGCAGTTTTGGACAGGGGGTATATGAGCAGTTCTTC. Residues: CASSFGQGVYEQFF.